This T cell receptor beta chain emerged from a study of shared clonotypes between healthy human individuals. This CDR3 region has 14 residues. Germline V gene lookup returns CDR1 SNHLY and CDR2 FYNNEI. Trimming took off 2 bases at V and 7 bases at J, with 11 bases between the two ends. Profiled with immunoSEQ multiplex PCR; TCRdb holds only in-frame clones, not every one. In the table there are 2 million to 2.5 million clones, 80% to 95% of which are singletons. The source is a man aged 18 to 35 in good health. Some clones in this sample may be carry-over from other donors' samples. Source material: naive CD4+ T cells from PBMCs. Noted subset: CD45RA+ positively selected. The rearrangement joins TRBV2 to TRBJ2-2; the D gene could be TRBD1 or TRBD2 (5 bases each). In nucleotides, the CDR3 is TGTGCCAGCAGTGAAAGTGGGGGTGGCGGGGAGCTGTTTTTT. As protein: CASSESGGGGELFF.